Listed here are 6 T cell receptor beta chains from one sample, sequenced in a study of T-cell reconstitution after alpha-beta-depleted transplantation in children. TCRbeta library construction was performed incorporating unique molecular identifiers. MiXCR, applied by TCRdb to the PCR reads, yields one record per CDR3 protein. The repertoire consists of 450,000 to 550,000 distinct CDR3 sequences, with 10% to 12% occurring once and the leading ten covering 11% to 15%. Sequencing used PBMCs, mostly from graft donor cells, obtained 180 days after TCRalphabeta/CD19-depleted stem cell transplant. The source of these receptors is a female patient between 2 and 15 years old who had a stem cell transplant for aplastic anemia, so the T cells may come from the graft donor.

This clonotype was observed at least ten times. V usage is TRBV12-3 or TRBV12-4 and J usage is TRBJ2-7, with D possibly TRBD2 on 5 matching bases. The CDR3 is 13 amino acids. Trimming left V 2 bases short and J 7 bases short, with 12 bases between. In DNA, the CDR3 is TGTGCCAGCAGTTTAACGGGGTCGAGGGAGCAGTACTTC. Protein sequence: CASSLTGSREQYF.

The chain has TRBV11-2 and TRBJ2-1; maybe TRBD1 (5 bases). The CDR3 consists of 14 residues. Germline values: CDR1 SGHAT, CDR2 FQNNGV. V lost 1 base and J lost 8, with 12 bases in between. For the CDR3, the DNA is TGTGCCAGCAGCTTAGTCTCAGTAGGGGATGAGCAGTTCTTC. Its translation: CASSLVSVGDEQFF.

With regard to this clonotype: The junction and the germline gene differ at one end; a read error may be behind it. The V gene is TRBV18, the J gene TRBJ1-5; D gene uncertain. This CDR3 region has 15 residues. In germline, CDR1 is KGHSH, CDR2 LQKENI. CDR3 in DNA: TGTGCCAGCTCACCACTTGGAGGGCCGAATCAGCCCCGGCATTTT. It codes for CASSPLGGPNQPRHF.

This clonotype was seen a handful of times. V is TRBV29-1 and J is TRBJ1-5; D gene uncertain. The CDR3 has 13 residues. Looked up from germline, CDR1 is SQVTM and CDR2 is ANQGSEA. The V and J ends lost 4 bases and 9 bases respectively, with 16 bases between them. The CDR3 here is CSVARTDKGPQHF. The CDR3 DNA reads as TGCAGCGTTGCACGGACTGATAAAGGGCCCCAGCATTTT.

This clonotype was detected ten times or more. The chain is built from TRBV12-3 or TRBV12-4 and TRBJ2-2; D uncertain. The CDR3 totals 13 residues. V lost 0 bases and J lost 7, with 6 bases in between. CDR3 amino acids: CASSLAESGELFF. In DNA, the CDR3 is TGTGCCAGCAGTTTAGCCGAAAGCGGGGAGCTGTTTTTT.

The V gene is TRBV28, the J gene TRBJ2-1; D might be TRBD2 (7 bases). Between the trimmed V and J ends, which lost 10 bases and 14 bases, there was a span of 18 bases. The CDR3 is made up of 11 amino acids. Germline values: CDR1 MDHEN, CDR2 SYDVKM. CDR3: CATRGGANEFF. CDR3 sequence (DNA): TGTGCCACAAGAGGGGGGGCAAACGAGTTCTTC.